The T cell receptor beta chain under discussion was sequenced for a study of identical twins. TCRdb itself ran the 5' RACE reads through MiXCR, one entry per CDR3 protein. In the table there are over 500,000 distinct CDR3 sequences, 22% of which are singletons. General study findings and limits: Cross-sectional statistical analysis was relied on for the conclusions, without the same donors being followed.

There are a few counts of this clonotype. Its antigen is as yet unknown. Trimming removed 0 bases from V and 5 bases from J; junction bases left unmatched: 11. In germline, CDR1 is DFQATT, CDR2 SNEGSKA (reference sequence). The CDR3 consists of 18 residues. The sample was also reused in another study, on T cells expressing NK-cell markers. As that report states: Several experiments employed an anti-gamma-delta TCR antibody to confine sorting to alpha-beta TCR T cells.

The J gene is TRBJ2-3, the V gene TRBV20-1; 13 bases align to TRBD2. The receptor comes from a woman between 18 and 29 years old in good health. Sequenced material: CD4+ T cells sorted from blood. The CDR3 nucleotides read TGCAGTGCTAGAGACCCTACTCGGACTAGCGGGAGTGGAGATACGCAGTATTTT. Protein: CSARDPTRTSGSGDTQYF.